These T cell receptor beta chains were read from a single sample in a study of vaccination and CD4 T cells after COVID-19. From the PCR reads, TCRdb called clonotypes with MiXCR, one entry per CDR3 protein. This sample has about 18,000 distinct CDR3 sequences, with approximately 49% found just once. Their antigen targets remain unknown. Sequencing used CD4+ T cells from blood, cultured in vitro. Source of these receptors: a human donor who had recovered from COVID-19. Both conserved end residues are part of each CDR3. D genes are given only for firm matches. Clone size, where shown, is once, few, many, or a class for clones that have expanded.

J	size	D	V	CDR3	DNA
TRBJ1-3	NA	NA	TRBV7-2	CASSLASGNTIYF	TGTGCCAGCAGCTTGGCATCAGGAAACACCATATATTTT
TRBJ1-1	NA	NA	TRBV5-1	CASSYDWGTEAFF	TGCGCCAGCAGCTATGATTGGGGCACTGAAGCTTTCTTT
TRBJ2-5	NA	NA	TRBV28	CASSLVGRGIETQYF	TGTGCCAGCAGTTTGGTAGGGCGGGGAATAGAGACCCAGTACTTC
TRBJ2-3	few	NA	TRBV7-6	CASSPGTHDTQYF	TGTGCCAGCAGCCCGGGGACCCACGATACGCAGTATTTT
TRBJ2-4	few	NA	TRBV30	CAWTDGRGYIQYF	TGTGCCTGGACCGACGGGAGAGGGTACATTCAGTACTTC
TRBJ1-2	NA	NA	TRBV4-1	CASSQESRVDYGYTF	TGCGCCAGCAGCCAAGAATCCAGGGTTGACTATGGCTACACCTTC
TRBJ2-5	NA	NA	TRBV19	CAARGADQETQYF	TGTGCCGCACGGGGGGCAGATCAAGAGACCCAGTACTTC
TRBJ2-5	NA	NA	TRBV28	CASSFRYQETQYF	TGTGCCAGCAGTTTCCGATACCAAGAGACCCAGTACTTC
TRBJ1-4	NA	NA	TRBV15	CATSIGAIEKLFF	TGTGCCACCAGCATAGGGGCTATCGAAAAACTGTTTTTT
TRBJ2-1	NA	TRBD2	TRBV6-2/TRBV6-3	CASSYFGWRLAGPRRYNEQFF	TGTGCCAGCAGTTACTTCGGCTGGAGACTAGCGGGACCCCGGAGGTACAATGAGCAGTTCTTC
TRBJ1-2	NA	TRBD1	TRBV20-1	CSASPGGASYGYTF	TGCAGTGCTAGCCCAGGGGGGGCTAGCTATGGCTACACCTTC
TRBJ2-3	few	NA	TRBV7-3	CASSLGVASTDTQYF	TGTGCCAGCAGCTTAGGCGTAGCCAGCACAGATACGCAGTATTTT
TRBJ1-5	NA	NA	TRBV28	CASREQGGADTQHF	TGTGCCAGCAGGGAACAGGGTGGGGCAGATACGCAGCATTTT
TRBJ2-3	few	TRBD1	TRBV5-4	CASSLGGTGTDTQYF	TGTGCCAGCAGCTTGGGGGGGACAGGCACAGATACGCAGTATTTT
TRBJ1-2	NA	NA	TRBV5-8	CASRLRRISNYGYTF	TGTGCCAGCAGATTAAGGAGGATCTCGAACTATGGCTACACCTTC